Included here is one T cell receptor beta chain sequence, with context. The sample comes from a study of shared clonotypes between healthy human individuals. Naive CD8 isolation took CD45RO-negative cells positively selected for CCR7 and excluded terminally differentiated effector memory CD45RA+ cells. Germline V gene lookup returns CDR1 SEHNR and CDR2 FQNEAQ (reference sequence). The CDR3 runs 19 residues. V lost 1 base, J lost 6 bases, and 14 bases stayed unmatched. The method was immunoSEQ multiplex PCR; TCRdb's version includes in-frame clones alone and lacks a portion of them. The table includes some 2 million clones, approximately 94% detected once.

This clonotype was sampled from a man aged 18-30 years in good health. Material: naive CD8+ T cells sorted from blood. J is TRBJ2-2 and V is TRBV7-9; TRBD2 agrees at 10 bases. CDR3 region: CASSLEPLAGDGVSGELFF. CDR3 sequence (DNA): TGTGCCAGCAGCTTAGAGCCTCTAGCGGGAGACGGTGTGTCCGGGGAGCTGTTTTTT.